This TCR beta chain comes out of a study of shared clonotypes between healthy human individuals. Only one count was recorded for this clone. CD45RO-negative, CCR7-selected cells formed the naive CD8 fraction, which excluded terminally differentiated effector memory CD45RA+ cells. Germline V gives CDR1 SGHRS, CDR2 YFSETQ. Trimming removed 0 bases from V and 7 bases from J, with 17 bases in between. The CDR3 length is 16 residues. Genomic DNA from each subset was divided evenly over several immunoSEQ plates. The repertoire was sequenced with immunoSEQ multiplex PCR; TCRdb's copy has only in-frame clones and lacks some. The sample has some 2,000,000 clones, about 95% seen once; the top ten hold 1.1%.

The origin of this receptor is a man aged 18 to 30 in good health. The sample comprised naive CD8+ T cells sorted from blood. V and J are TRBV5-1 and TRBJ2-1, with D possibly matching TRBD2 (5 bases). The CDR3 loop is CASSLEGRSWGNEQFF. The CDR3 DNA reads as TGCGCCAGCAGCTTGGAAGGGAGATCCTGGGGAAATGAGCAGTTCTTC.